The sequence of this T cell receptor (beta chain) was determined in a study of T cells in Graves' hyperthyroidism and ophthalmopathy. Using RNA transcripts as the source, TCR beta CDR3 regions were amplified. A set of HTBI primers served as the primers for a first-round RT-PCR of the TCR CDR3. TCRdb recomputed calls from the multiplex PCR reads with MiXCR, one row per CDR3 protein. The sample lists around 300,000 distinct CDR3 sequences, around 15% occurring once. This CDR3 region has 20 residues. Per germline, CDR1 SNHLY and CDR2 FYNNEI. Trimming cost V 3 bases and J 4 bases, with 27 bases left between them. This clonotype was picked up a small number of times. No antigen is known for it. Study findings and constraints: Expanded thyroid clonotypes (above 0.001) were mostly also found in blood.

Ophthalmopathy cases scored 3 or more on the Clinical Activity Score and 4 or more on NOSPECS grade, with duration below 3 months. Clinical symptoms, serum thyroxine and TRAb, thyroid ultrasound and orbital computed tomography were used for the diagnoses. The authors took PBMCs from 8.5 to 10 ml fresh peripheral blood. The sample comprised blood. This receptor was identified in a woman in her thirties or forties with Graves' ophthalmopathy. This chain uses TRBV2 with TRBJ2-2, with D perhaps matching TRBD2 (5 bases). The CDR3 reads CASSEQRVTGIRIATGELFF. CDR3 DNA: TGTGCCAGCAGTGAGCAGAGGGTGACGGGGATCAGGATCGCCACCGGGGAGCTGTTTTTT.